Listed below are T cell receptor beta chains from one sample, sequenced in a study of cytomegalovirus exposure and HLA in healthy donors. Clones were sequenced by immunoSEQ multiplex PCR, and TCRdb holds only the in-frame ones, with some missing. This sample has 150,000 to 180,000 clones, with around 83% found just once. Sequenced: PBMCs. Source of these receptors: a human donor in good health. The conserved cysteine and the conserved F or W are not part of the CDR3 here.

len,v_gene,j_gene,CDR3aa
15,TRBV5-5,TRBJ1-6,ASSGGGWRTYNSPLH
11,TRBV13,TRBJ2-5,ASSNRDQETQY
10,TRBV28,TRBJ1-5,ASRIQGRPQH
12,TRBV2,TRBJ2-5,ASSGSRGIETQY
11,TRBV13,TRBJ1-3,ASSLDSGNTIY
14,TRBV5-1,TRBJ2-1,ASSSGTSGGRNEQF
12,TRBV27,TRBJ1-2,ASSSPGQVHGYT
10,TRBV6-5,TRBJ1-4,ASSFSREKLF
15,TRBV28,TRBJ2-7,ASSLDQPGISPYEQY
13,TRBV12-5,TRBJ2-7,ASGFPAGRTYEQY
13,TRBV5-1,TRBJ1-2,ASSLGWDSTYGYT
10,TRBV10-1,TRBJ1-6,ARGQDNSPLH
13,TRBV11-2,TRBJ2-7,ASSFSGDRADEQY
14,TRBV5-1,TRBJ2-4,ASSPGPGISKNIQY
13,TRBV7-2,TRBJ2-1,ASSLDRSSYNEQF
14,TRBV28,TRBJ2-3,ASSSPQGEGTDTQY
11,TRBV9,TRBJ1-3,ASSVTGGNTIY
12,TRBV27,TRBJ2-7,ASRPSGSLDEQY